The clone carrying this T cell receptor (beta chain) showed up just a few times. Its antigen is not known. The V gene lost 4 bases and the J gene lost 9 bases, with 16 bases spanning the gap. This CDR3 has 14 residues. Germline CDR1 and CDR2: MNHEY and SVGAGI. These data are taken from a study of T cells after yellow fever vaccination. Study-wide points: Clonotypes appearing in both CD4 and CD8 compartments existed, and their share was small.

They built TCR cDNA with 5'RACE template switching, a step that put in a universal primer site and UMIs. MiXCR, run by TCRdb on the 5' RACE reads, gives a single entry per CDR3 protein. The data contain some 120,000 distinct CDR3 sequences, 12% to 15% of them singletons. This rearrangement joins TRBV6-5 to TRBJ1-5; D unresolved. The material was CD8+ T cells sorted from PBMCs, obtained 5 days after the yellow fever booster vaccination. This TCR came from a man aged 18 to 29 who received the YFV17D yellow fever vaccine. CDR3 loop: CASSFASDEWPQHF. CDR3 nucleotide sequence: TGTGCCAGCAGTTTCGCCAGCGATGAGTGGCCCCAGCATTTT.